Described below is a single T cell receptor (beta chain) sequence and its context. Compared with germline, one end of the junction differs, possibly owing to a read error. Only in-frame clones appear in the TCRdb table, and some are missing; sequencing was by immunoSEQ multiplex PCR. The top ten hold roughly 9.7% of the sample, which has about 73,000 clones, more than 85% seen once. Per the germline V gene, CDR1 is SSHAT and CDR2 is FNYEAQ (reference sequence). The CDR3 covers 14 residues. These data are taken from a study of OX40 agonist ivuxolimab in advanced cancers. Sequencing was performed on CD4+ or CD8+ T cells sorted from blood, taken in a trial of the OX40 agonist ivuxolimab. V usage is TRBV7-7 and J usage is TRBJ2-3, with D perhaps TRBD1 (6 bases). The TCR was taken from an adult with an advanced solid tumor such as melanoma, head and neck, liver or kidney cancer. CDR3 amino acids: CASSLYRDADTQYF. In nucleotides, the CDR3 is TGTGCTAGCAGCCTCTACAGGGATGCAGATACGCAGTATTTT.